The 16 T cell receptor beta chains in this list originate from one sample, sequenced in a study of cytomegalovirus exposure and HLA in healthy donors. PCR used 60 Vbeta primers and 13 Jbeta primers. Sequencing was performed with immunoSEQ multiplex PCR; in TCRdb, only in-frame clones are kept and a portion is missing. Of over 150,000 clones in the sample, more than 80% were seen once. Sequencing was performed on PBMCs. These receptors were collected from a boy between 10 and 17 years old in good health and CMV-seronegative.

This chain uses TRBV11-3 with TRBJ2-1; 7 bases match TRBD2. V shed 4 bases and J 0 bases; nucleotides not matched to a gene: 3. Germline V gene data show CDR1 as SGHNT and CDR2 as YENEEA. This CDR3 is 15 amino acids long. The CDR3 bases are TGTGCCAGCAGCTCGAGGACTAGCTCCTACAATGAGCAGTTCTTC. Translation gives CASSSRTSSYNEQFF.

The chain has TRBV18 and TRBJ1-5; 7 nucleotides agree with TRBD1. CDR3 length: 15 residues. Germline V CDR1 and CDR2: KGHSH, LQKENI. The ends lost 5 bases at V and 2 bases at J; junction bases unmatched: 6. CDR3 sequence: CASSGSGTGNQPQHF. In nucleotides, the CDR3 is TGTGCCAGCTCAGGTTCCGGGACAGGCAATCAGCCCCAGCATTTT.

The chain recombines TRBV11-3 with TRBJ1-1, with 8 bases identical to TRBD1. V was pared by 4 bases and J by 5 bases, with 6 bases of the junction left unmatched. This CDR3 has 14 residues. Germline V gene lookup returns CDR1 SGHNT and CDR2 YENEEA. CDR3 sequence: CASSWDRTKTEAFF. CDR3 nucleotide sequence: TGTGCCAGCAGCTGGGACAGGACTAAAACTGAAGCTTTCTTT.

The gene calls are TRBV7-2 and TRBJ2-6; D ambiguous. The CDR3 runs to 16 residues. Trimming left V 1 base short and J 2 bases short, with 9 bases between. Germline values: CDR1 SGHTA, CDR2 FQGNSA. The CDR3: CASSLVPGTGANVLTF. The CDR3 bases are TGTGCCAGCAGCTTAGTTCCGGGTACTGGGGCCAACGTCCTGACTTTC. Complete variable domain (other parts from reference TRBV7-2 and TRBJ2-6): GAGVSQSPSNKVTEKGKDVELRCDPISGHTALYWYRQSLGQGLEFLIYFQGNSAPDKSGLPSDRFSAERTGGSVSTLTIQRTQQEDSAVYLCASSLVPGTGANVLTFGAGSRLTVL.

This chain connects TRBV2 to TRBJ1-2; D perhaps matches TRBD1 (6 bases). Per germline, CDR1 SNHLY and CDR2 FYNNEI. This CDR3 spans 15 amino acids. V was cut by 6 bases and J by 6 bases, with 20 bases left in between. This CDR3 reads CASSPASLQGNGYTF. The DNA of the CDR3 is TGTGCCAGCAGCCCAGCATCATTACAGGGAAATGGCTACACCTTC. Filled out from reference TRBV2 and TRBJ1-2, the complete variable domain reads EPEVTQTPSHQVTQMGQEVILRCVPISNHLYFYWYRQILGQKVEFLVSFYNNEISEKSEIFDDQFSVERPDGSNFTLKIRSTKLEDSAMYFCASSPASLQGNGYTFGSGTRLTVV.

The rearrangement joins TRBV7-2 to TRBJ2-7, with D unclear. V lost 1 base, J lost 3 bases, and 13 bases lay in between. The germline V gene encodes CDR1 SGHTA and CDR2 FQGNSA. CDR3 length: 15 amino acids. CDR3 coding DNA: TGTGCCAGCAGCTTAGAAGTTAGCTGGCACTACGAGCAGTACTTC. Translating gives CASSLEVSWHYEQYF.

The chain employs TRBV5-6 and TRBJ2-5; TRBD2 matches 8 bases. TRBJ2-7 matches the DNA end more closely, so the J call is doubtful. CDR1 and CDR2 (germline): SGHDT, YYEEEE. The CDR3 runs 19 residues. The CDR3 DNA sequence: TGTGCCAGCAGCTTGCAAATAAAGTTACGTACTAGCGGCACCTACGAGCAGTACTTC. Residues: CASSLQIKLRTSGTYEQYF.

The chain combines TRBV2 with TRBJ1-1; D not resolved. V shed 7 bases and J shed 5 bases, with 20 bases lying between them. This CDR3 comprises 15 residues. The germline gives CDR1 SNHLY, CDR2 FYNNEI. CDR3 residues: CASNQPGTFRTEAFF. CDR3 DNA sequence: TGTGCCAGCAACCAACCTGGAACTTTCAGGACTGAAGCTTTCTTT.

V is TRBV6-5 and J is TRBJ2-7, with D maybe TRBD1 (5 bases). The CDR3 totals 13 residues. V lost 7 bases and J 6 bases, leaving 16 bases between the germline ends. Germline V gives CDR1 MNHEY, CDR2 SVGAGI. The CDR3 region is CASTPQPTGEQYF. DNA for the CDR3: TGTGCCAGCACCCCACAGCCAACAGGCGAGCAGTACTTC.

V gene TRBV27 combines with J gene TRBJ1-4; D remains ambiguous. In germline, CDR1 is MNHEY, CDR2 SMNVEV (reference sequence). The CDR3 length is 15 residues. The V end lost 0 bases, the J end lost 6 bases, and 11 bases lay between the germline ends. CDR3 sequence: CASSLSTGVDEKLFF. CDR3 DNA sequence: TGTGCCAGCAGTTTATCTACCGGGGTGGATGAAAAACTGTTTTTT.

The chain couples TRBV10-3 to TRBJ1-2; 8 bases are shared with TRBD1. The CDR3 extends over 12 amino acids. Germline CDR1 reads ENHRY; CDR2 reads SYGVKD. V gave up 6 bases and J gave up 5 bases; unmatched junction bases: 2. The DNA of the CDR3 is TGTGCCATCAGCAGACAGGGGTATGGCTACACCTTC. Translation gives CAISRQGYGYTF.

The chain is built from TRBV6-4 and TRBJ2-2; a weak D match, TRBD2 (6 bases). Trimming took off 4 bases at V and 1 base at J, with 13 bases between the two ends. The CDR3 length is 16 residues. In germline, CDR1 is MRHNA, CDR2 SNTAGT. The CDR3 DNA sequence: TGTGCCAGCAGTGCGAGGGCTAGCGTGAACACCGGGGAGCTGTTTTTT. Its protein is CASSARASVNTGELFF.

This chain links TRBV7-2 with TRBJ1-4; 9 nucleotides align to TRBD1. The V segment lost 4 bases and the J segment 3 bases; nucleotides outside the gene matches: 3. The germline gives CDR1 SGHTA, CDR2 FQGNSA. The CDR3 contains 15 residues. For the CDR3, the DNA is TGTGCCAGCAGCTCACAGGGGGCTCCTAATGAAAAACTGTTTTTT. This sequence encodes CASSSQGAPNEKLFF.

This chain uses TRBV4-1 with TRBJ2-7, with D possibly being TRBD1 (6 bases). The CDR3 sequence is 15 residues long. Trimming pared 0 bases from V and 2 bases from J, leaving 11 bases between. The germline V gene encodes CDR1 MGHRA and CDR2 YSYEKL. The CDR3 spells CASSQDGDTTYEQYF. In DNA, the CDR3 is TGCGCCAGCAGCCAAGATGGGGACACAACCTACGAGCAGTACTTC.

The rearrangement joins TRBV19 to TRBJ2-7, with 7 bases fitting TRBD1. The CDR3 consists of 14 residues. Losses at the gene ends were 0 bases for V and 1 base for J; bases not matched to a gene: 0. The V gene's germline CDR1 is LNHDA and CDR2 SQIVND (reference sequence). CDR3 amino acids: CASSIDRGSYEQYF. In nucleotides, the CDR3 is TGTGCCAGTAGTATAGACAGGGGGTCCTACGAGCAGTACTTC.

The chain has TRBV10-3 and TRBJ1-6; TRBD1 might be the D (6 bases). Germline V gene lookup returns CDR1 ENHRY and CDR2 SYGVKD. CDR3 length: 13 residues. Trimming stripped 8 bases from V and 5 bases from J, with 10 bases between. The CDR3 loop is CAIGGQDNSPLHF. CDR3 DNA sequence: TGTGCCATCGGGGGACAAGATAATTCACCCCTCCACTTT.